Listed below are T cell receptor beta chains from one sample, sequenced in a study of blood T cell repertoires in COVID-19. This table comes from immunoSEQ multiplex PCR, and its TCRdb copy is limited to in-frame clones, with some not included. The data hold almost 400,000 clones, with under 90% observed a single time. The specimen sequenced was PBMCs or T cells enriched from blood (not recorded which). The receptors stem from a woman in her thirties who had recovered from COVID-19. Both conserved end residues are part of each CDR3.

V	J	CDR3
TRBV9	TRBJ2-1	CASSGSSGNYNEQFF
TRBV6-1	TRBJ1-5	CASSDGVWGNQPQHF
TRBV6-2/TRBV6-3	TRBJ2-7	CASSQGTVYEQYF
TRBV27	TRBJ1-4	CASSSHRVPNEKLFF
TRBV6-2/TRBV6-3	TRBJ1-6	CASSYSNLGSPLHF
TRBV3-1/TRBV3-2	TRBJ1-1	CASSSPSNTEAFF
TRBV27	TRBJ2-7	CASSLSGNSYEQYF
TRBV12-5	TRBJ1-1	CASGKGGVGTEAFF
TRBV11-1	TRBJ1-6	CASSPSRGPGNSPLHF
TRBV18	TRBJ2-7	CASSPGQGSSYEQYF
TRBV4-1	TRBJ1-6	CASSQDPGANSPLHF
TRBV12-3/TRBV12-4	TRBJ2-7	CASSFAGSYEQYF
TRBV5-4	TRBJ2-1	CASSLGSSGRGNEQFF
TRBV30	TRBJ2-1	CAWSLTGQGNEQFF
TRBV28	TRBJ1-1	CASSHPGTGTKNTEAFF
TRBV12-3/TRBV12-4	TRBJ1-2	CASSLRQGNGYTF
TRBV7-3	TRBJ2-1	CASSLTGGGLEIQFF
TRBV29-1	TRBJ2-7	CSGIGGGRSGEQYF
TRBV11-2	TRBJ1-1	CASSLGRQGPKNTEAFF
TRBV6-5	TRBJ2-7	CASSRDFSAYEQYF
TRBV5-1	TRBJ1-3	CASRAGMGSGNTIYF
TRBV13	TRBJ2-2	CASSPGFWADRGRLITGELFF
TRBV30	TRBJ2-1	CAWSVRQRVGNEQFF
TRBV12-3/TRBV12-4	TRBJ2-5	CASSYFRETQYF
TRBV7-6	TRBJ1-2	CASSLGGLPDGYTF
TRBV28	TRBJ1-5	CASSLSQGINNQPQHF
TRBV23-1	TRBJ2-2	CASSQSSRTGETGELFF
TRBV3-1/TRBV3-2	TRBJ1-2	CASSQVRDYGYTF
TRBV3-1/TRBV3-2	TRBJ2-6	CASSQGTSGSSGANVLTF
TRBV28	TRBJ1-1	CASSAPGQGFRAFF
TRBV12-5	TRBJ1-3	CASGSMTGLNTIYF
TRBV28	TRBJ2-7	CASSLTTPGQGAGEQYF
TRBV28	TRBJ1-5	CASSFLQSSQPQHF
TRBV9	TRBJ2-7	CASSVELAGPYEQYF
TRBV7-9	TRBJ1-1	CASSPDREETEAFF
TRBV28	TRBJ1-5	CASNGGGRFQPQHF
TRBV12-3/TRBV12-4	TRBJ1-2	CASSRDRDGYTF
TRBV18	TRBJ2-2	CASSPPGPPPGELFF
TRBV2	TRBJ2-5	CARGGNDRGLSETQYF
TRBV9	TRBJ2-6	CASSVRTASSGANVLTF
TRBV28	TRBJ1-2	CASTQVGWQGATSGYGYTF
TRBV19	TRBJ1-1	CASSLYDTNTEAFF
TRBV10-3	TRBJ1-2	CAISEGQGAYGYTF
TRBV30	TRBJ1-6	CAGQTDRSSPLHF
TRBV2	TRBJ2-3	CASSEGGRGSTDTQYF
TRBV12-5	TRBJ2-7	CASGFLSTVPPSDEQYF
TRBV6-5	TRBJ1-5	CASRGRSGPQHF
TRBV3-1/TRBV3-2	TRBJ2-2	CASSRSSVDGELFF
TRBV7-2	TRBJ2-7	CASSLLQWTEAYEQYF
TRBV6-5	TRBJ1-4	CASGDRGFDEKLFF
TRBV19	TRBJ1-2	CASSIVPGVRSGYTF
TRBV19	TRBJ2-7	CASSITQNEQYF
TRBV4-1	TRBJ2-3	CASSQVEGGTDTQYF
TRBV9	TRBJ2-7	CASSVVRQAYEQYF
TRBV6-2/TRBV6-3	TRBJ1-1	CASSYGGRPNTEAFF
TRBV21-1	TRBJ1-6	CASSKVGGQGGSPLHF
TRBV3-1/TRBV3-2	TRBJ1-1	CASSLRPTGGWHMNTEAFF
TRBV4-3	TRBJ2-2	CASSQEAPGQGPGELFF
TRBV12-3/TRBV12-4	TRBJ1-5	CASCYRATQPQHF